This TCR beta chain was profiled in a study of shared clonotypes between healthy human individuals. About the study: Three CD4 naive, three CD4 memory, two CD8 naive and one CD8 memory plate were used per donor.

The CDR3 has 13 residues. Germline V gives CDR1 SGHRS, CDR2 YFSETQ. The ends were cut back, 1 base at V and 10 bases at J, with 12 bases in the middle. The data were produced by immunoSEQ multiplex PCR, yet TCRdb's version contains in-frame clones alone and is incomplete. This table has approximately 2,300,000 clones, roughly 90% appearing once. The rearrangement joins TRBV5-1 to TRBJ2-1; D might be TRBD2 (6 bases). The sample comprised naive CD4+ T cells from PBMCs. As for subset: CD45RA+ positively selected. The clonotype comes from a man between 18 and 29 years old in good health. Some clones in this sample may be carry-over from other donors' samples. Here the CDR3 reads CASSLIAEGEQFF. CDR3 DNA: TGCGCCAGCAGCTTGATTGCGGAGGGAGAGCAGTTCTTC. Combining the CDR3 with reference TRBV5-1 and TRBJ2-1 gives the whole variable domain KAGVTQTPRYLIKTRGQQVTLSCSPISGHRSVSWYQQTPGQGLQFLFEYFSETQRNKGNFPGRFSGRQFSNSRSEMNVSTLELGDSALYLCASSLIAEGEQFFGPGTRLTVL.